These T cell receptor beta chains were read from a single sample in a study of blood T cell repertoires in COVID-19. The data were produced by immunoSEQ multiplex PCR, yet TCRdb's version contains in-frame clones alone and is incomplete. The table has fewer than 350,000 clones, about nine tenths seen once. Sequenced: PBMCs or T cells enriched from blood (not recorded which). These receptors all come from a woman aged 25 to 39 who had been exposed to COVID-19. CDR3s include the opening cysteine and the closing phenylalanine or tryptophan. D genes are given only for firm matches. Only some rows state a clone size, as once, few, many or a class for expanded clones.

D gene | J gene | V gene | CDR3 length | clone size | CDR3 protein | CDR3 DNA
TRBD1 | TRBJ1-3 | TRBV3-1/TRBV3-2 | 14 | few | CASSAKGGGNTIYF | TGTGCCAGCAGCGCGAAAGGGGGCGGAAACACCATATATTTT
NA | TRBJ2-1 | TRBV2 | 13 | NA | CASSAPDSNEQFF | TGTGCCAGCAGCGCCCCGGACTCCAATGAGCAGTTCTTC
TRBD2 | TRBJ2-1 | TRBV11-2 | 15 | NA | CASSPKAGGRNEQFF | TGTGCCAGCAGCCCGAAAGCGGGAGGAAGGAATGAGCAGTTCTTC
NA | TRBJ1-6 | TRBV19 | 14 | NA | CASSNPGVNSPLHF | TGTGCCAGTAGTAACCCAGGGGTGAATTCACCCCTCCACTTT
NA | TRBJ2-7 | TRBV6-5 | 15 | once | CASSLSGVTSYEQYF | TGTGCCAGCAGCCTCTCAGGGGTTACGAGCTACGAGCAGTACTTC
NA | TRBJ1-1 | TRBV6-5 | 11 | NA | CASRSRTEAFF | TGTGCCAGCAGGTCCCGTACTGAAGCTTTCTTT
NA | TRBJ2-2 | TRBV5-5 | 16 | NA | CASSLRNQGGTGELFF | TGTGCCAGCAGCTTGAGGAACCAGGGTGGGACCGGGGAGCTGTTTTTT
NA | TRBJ2-1 | TRBV7-9 | 15 | NA | CASSLQASSFNEQFF | TGTGCCAGCAGCTTACAGGCCTCGTCTTTTAATGAGCAGTTCTTC
TRBD1 | TRBJ1-2 | TRBV6-5 | 14 | NA | CASSLRTGGVGYTF | TGTGCCAGCAGTCTCCGGACAGGGGGCGTAGGCTACACCTTC
NA | TRBJ2-7 | TRBV19 | 15 | NA | CASSIWLFPPYEQYF | TGTGCCAGTAGTATATGGCTGTTCCCCCCCTACGAGCAGTACTTC
NA | TRBJ2-7 | TRBV18 | 15 | NA | CASSPGAQSSYEQYF | TGTGCCAGCTCACCAGGGGCCCAGAGCTCCTACGAGCAGTACTTC
NA | TRBJ2-2 | TRBV25-1 | 14 | once | CASSFGGRTGELFF | TGTGCCAGCAGTTTTGGGGGCCGGACCGGGGAGCTGTTTTTT
TRBD2 | TRBJ2-1 | TRBV27 | 15 | NA | CASLPSSGTSGRWFF | TGTGCCAGCCTGCCTTCGTCCGGGACTAGCGGGAGATGGTTCTTC
TRBD1 | TRBJ2-7 | TRBV10-1 | 13 | NA | CASNSQGEDEQYF | TGCGCCAGCAACTCACAGGGGGAAGACGAGCAGTACTTC
TRBD1 | TRBJ2-1 | TRBV7-7 | 15 | NA | CASSLDWTGRHEQFF | TGTGCCAGCAGCTTAGATTGGACAGGGCGCCATGAGCAGTTCTTC
NA | TRBJ1-3 | TRBV29-1 | 12 | NA | CSVSFSGNTIYF | TGCAGCGTCTCCTTCTCTGGAAACACCATATATTTT
TRBD1 | TRBJ2-7 | TRBV5-4 | 15 | NA | CASSQRQGSSYEQYF | TGTGCCAGCAGTCAAAGACAGGGGAGCTCCTACGAGCAGTACTTC
TRBD2 | TRBJ2-3 | TRBV15 | 16 | NA | CATSRVSGRAGDTQYF | TGTGCCACCAGCAGAGTTAGCGGGAGGGCGGGAGATACGCAGTATTTT
NA | TRBJ1-3 | TRBV6-5 | 15 | NA | CASSYSTPGSHTIYF | TGTGCCAGCAGTTACTCGACACCGGGGAGTCACACCATATATTTT
NA | TRBJ1-5 | TRBV18 | 13 | NA | CASSLGQDQPQHF | TGTGCCAGCTCACTCGGTCAGGATCAGCCCCAGCATTTT
NA | TRBJ2-4 | TRBV20-1 | 13 | NA | CSASTRAKNIQYF | TGCAGTGCTAGTACAAGAGCCAAAAACATTCAGTACTTC
TRBD2 | TRBJ2-5 | TRBV5-1 | 15 | many | CASSRRAGDRETQYF | TGCGCCAGCAGCCGCCGGGCGGGAGACCGGGAGACCCAGTACTTC
NA | TRBJ2-1 | TRBV28 | 12 | NA | CASSFSRYEQFF | TGTGCCAGCAGTTTTTCCAGGTATGAGCAGTTCTTC
NA | TRBJ2-1 | TRBV7-6 | 15 | once | CASSLVPAEYNEQFF | TGTGCCAGCAGCTTAGTCCCAGCGGAGTACAATGAGCAGTTCTTC
TRBD1 | TRBJ1-3 | TRBV28 | 18 | once | CASSTAGTGHFSGNTIYF | TGTGCCAGCAGTACAGCCGGGACAGGGCACTTCTCTGGAAACACCATATATTTT
TRBD2 | TRBJ2-1 | TRBV11-3 | 17 | NA | CASSQTRLATNYNEQFF | TGTGCCAGCAGCCAGACTCGACTAGCAACTAACTACAATGAGCAGTTCTTC
NA | TRBJ2-2 | TRBV5-8 | 12 | NA | CASSSLGGELFF | TGTGCCAGCAGCTCCCTAGGCGGGGAGCTGTTTTTT
TRBD1 | TRBJ1-5 | TRBV6-5 | 15 | NA | CASRLTGGSGQPQHF | TGTGCCAGCAGGCTAACAGGGGGCTCTGGTCAGCCCCAGCATTTT
NA | TRBJ1-5 | TRBV27 | 17 | NA | CASSFRAAGFSNQPQHF | TGTGCCAGCAGTTTCCGGGCCGCGGGGTTTAGCAATCAGCCCCAGCATTTT
TRBD1 | TRBJ1-1 | TRBV28 | 14 | NA | CASSLGQGNTEAFF | TGTGCCAGCAGTTTAGGACAGGGCAACACTGAAGCTTTCTTT
NA | TRBJ2-3 | TRBV5-4 | 14 | NA | CASSSKEGVDTQYF | TGTGCCAGCAGCTCCAAGGAGGGAGTAGATACGCAGTATTTT
NA | TRBJ2-2 | TRBV16 | 17 | few | CASATRPWGTNTGELFF | TGTGCCAGCGCAACGCGTCCCTGGGGGACTAACACCGGGGAGCTGTTTTTT
NA | TRBJ1-1 | TRBV2 | 15 | NA | CASSAQQEMNTEAFF | TGTGCCAGCAGTGCCCAACAGGAGATGAACACTGAAGCTTTCTTT
NA | TRBJ2-7 | TRBV23-1 | 15 | NA | CASSHSRGSVYEQYF | TGCGCCAGCAGTCACTCGCGGGGCAGTGTCTACGAGCAGTACTTC
TRBD1 | TRBJ1-4 | TRBV19 | 14 | NA | CASAKGQGAEKLFF | TGTGCCAGTGCCAAGGGACAGGGGGCTGAAAAACTGTTTTTT
NA | TRBJ1-2 | TRBV30 | 15 | NA | CAWERQALFSYGYTF | TGTGCCTGGGAAAGACAGGCCCTGTTCTCCTATGGCTACACCTTC
NA | TRBJ2-7 | TRBV2 | 14 | NA | CASRRAGSSYEQYF | TGTGCCAGCAGGAGAGCAGGGTCCTCCTACGAGCAGTACTTC
NA | TRBJ2-5 | TRBV3-1/TRBV3-2 | 14 | NA | CASSQDPHRETQYF | TGTGCCAGCAGCCAAGATCCCCACCGGGAGACCCAGTACTTC
TRBD1 | TRBJ1-5 | TRBV7-8 | 16 | NA | CASSLDVDRGHQPQHF | TGTGCCAGCAGCTTAGACGTGGACAGGGGACATCAGCCCCAGCATTTT
NA | TRBJ1-5 | TRBV20-1 | 12 | NA | CSASTGMQPQHF | TGCAGTGCTAGTACAGGAATGCAGCCCCAGCATTTT
TRBD1 | TRBJ1-5 | TRBV30 | 14 | NA | CAWRGQGSNQPQHF | TGTGCCTGGAGGGGACAGGGGTCCAATCAGCCCCAGCATTTT
NA | TRBJ2-3 | TRBV27 | 14 | NA | CASSLSRVTDTQYF | TGTGCCAGCAGTTTAAGCAGGGTGACAGATACGCAGTATTTT
NA | TRBJ2-7 | TRBV4-2 | 13 | once | CASSQATWSEQYF | TGTGCCAGCAGCCAGGCCACGTGGTCCGAGCAGTACTTC
TRBD1 | TRBJ1-2 | TRBV28 | 15 | once | CASSSPRGLSYGYTF | TGTGCCAGCAGTTCCCCCAGGGGGCTTTCCTATGGCTACACCTTC
TRBD1 | TRBJ2-3 | TRBV7-3 | 17 | NA | CASSLIHGTGGTDTQYF | TGTGCCAGCAGCTTAATACACGGGACAGGGGGGACAGATACGCAGTATTTT
TRBD1 | TRBJ1-2 | TRBV7-3 | 13 | NA | CASSPSDRASYTF | TGTGCCAGCAGCCCGTCAGACAGGGCATCCTACACCTTC
TRBD2 | TRBJ2-2 | TRBV7-9 | 16 | NA | CASSLEREEDTGELFF | TGTGCCAGCAGCTTAGAGCGGGAGGAGGACACCGGGGAGCTGTTTTTT
TRBD2 | TRBJ2-6 | TRBV5-1 | 18 | NA | CASSWRASGSSGANVLTF | TGCGCCAGCAGCTGGAGGGCTAGCGGATCCTCTGGGGCCAACGTCCTGACTTTC
TRBD2 | TRBJ2-5 | TRBV10-1 | 14 | NA | CASSDAREVGTQYF | TGCGCCAGCAGTGACGCGCGGGAGGTTGGGACCCAGTACTTC
NA | TRBJ1-1 | TRBV11-2 | 13 | NA | CASRFEVNTEAFF | TGTGCCAGCAGGTTCGAGGTGAACACTGAAGCTTTCTTT